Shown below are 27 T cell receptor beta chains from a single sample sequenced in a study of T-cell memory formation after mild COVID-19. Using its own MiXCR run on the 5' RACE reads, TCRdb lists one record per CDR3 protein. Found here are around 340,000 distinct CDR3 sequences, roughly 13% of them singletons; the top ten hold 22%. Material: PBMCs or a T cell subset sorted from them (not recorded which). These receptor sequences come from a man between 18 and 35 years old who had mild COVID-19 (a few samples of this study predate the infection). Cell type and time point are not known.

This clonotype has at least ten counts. The CDR3, as DNA: TGTGCCAGCAGCCAAGATGAGGGTCAGCCCCTCAGTTGGGACATTCAGTACTTC. This codes for CASSQDEGQPLSWDIQYF. The chain uses TRBV4-2 and TRBJ2-4; maybe TRBD2 (5 bases). CDR1 and CDR2 from the germline V gene are LGHNA and YNFKEQ. V shed 0 bases and J shed 8 bases, with 23 bases lying between them. The CDR3 spans 18 residues.

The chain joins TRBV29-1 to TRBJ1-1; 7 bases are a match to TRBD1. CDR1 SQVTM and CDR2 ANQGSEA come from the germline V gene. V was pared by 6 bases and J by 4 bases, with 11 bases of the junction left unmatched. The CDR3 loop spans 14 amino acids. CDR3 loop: CSVQQGPRSTEAFF. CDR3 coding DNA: TGCAGCGTACAACAGGGGCCAAGGAGCACTGAAGCTTTCTTT.

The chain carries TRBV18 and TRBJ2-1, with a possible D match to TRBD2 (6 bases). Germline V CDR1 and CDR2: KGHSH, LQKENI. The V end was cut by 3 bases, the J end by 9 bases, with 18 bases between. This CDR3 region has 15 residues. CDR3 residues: CASSPIPGLGGEQFF. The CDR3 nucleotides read TGTGCCAGCTCACCGATTCCGGGACTCGGAGGTGAGCAGTTCTTC.

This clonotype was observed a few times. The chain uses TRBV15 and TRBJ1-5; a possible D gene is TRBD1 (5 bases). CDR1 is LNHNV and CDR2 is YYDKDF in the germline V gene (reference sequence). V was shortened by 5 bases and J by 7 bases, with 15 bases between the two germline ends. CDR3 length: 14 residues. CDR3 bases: TGTGCCACCAGCCTCGGAACAGGCTCCCAGCCCCAGCATTTT. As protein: CATSLGTGSQPQHF. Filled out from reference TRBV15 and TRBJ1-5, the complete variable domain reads DAMVIQNPRYQVTQFGKPVTLSCSQTLNHNVMYWYQQKSSQAPKLLFHYYDKDFNNEADTPDNFQSRRPNTSFCFLDIRSPGLGDTAMYLCATSLGTGSQPQHFGDGTRLSIL.

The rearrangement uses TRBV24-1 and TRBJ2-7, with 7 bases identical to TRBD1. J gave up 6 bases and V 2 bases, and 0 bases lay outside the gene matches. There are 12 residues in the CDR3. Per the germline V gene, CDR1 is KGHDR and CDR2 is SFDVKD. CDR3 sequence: CATSDYRGEQYF. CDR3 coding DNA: TGTGCCACCAGTGATTACAGGGGCGAGCAGTACTTC.

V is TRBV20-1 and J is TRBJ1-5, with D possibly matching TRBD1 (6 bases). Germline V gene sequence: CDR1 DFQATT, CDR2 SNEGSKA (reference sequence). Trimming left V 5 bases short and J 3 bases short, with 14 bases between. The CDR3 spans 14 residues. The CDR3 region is CSASTDSLNQPQHF. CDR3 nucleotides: TGCAGTGCTTCTACGGACAGTCTCAATCAGCCCCAGCATTTT.

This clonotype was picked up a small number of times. CDR3 residues: CASRGQTGRGETQYF. CDR3 nucleotides: TGTGCCAGCCGTGGCCAGACAGGGCGCGGAGAGACCCAGTACTTC. This chain links TRBV12-3 or TRBV12-4 with TRBJ2-5; TRBD1 agrees at 7 bases. The V gene end was trimmed by 8 bases and the J gene end by 4 bases; junction bases not matched to a gene: 13. This CDR3 is 15 amino acids long.

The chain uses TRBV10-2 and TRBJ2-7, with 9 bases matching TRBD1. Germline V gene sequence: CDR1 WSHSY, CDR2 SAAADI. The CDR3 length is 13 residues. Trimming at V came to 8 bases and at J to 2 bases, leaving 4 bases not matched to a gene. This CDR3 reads CASRGQGTYEQYF. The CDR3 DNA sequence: TGCGCCAGCCGCGGACAGGGGACCTACGAGCAGTACTTC.

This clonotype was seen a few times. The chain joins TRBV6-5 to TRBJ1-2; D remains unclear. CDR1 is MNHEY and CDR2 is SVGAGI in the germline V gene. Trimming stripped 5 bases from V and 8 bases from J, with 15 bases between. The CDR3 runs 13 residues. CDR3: CASSPSLGWGYTF. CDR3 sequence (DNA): TGTGCCAGCAGTCCCTCGTTGGGGTGGGGCTACACCTTC.

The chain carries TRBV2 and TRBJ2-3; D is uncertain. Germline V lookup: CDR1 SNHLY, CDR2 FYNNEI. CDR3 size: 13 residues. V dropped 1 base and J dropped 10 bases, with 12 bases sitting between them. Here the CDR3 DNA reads TGTGCCAGCAGTGAAGAAAGTAGGTTGGCGCAGTATTTT. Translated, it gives CASSEESRLAQYF.

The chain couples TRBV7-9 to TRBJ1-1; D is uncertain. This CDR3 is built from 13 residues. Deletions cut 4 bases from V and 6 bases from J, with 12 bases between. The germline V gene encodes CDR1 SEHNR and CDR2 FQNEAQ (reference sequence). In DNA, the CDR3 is TGTGCCAGCAGCTCCTTGCTGTACGCTGAAGCTTTCTTT. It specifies CASSSLLYAEAFF.

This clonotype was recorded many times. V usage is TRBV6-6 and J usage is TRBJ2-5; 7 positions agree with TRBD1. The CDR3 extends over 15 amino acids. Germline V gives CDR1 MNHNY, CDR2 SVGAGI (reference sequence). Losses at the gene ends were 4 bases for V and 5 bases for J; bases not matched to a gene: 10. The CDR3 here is CASSWRTGLGETQYF. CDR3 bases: TGTGCCAGCAGTTGGAGGACAGGCCTAGGGGAGACCCAGTACTTC.

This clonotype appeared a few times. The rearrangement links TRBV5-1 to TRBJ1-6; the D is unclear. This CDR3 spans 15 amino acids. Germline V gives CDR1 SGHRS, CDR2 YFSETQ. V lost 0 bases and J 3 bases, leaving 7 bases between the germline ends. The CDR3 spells CASSLGADYNSPLHF. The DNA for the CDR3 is TGCGCCAGCAGCTTGGGTGCAGACTATAATTCACCCCTCCACTTT. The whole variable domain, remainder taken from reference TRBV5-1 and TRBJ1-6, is KAGVTQTPRYLIKTRGQQVTLSCSPISGHRSVSWYQQTPGQGLQFLFEYFSETQRNKGNFPGRFSGRQFSNSRSEMNVSTLELGDSALYLCASSLGADYNSPLHFGNGTRLTVT.

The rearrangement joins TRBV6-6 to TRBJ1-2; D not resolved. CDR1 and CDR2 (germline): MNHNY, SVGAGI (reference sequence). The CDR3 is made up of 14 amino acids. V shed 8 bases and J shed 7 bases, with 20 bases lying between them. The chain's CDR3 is CASFPGPPPIGYTF. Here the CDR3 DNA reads TGTGCCAGCTTTCCAGGACCCCCACCTATTGGCTACACCTTC.

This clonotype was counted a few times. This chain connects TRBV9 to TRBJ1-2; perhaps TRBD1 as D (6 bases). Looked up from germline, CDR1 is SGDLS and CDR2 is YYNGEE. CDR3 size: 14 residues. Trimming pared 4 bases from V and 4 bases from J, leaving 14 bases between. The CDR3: CASSPSTGSYGYTF. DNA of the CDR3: TGTGCCAGCAGCCCCTCCACAGGGTCCTATGGCTACACCTTC.

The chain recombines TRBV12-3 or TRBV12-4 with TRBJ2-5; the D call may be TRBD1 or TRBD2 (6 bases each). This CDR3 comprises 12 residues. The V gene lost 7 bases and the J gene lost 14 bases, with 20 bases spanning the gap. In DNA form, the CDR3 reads TGTGCCAGCACCAGGCTCCTGGGGGGCCTTTACTTC. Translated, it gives CASTRLLGGLYF.

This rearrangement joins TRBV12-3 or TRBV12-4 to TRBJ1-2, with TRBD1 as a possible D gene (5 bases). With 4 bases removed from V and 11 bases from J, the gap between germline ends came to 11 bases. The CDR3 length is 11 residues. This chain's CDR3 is CASSSLRGYTF. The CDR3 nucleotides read TGTGCCAGCAGTTCCCTTAGGGGTTACACCTTC.

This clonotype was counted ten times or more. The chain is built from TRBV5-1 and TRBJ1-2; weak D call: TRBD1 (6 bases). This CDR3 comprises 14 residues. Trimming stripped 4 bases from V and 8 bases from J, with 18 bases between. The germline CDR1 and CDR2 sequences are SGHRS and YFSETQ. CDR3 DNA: TGCGCCAGCAGCCCCAACACAGGGCTGGAGGGCTACACCTTC. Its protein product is CASSPNTGLEGYTF.

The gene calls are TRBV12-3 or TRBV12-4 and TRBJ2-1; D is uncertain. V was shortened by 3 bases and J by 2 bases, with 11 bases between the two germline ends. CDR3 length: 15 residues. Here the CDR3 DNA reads TGTGCCAGCAGTTTGGTCTACTGGACCTACAATGAGCAGTTCTTC. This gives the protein CASSLVYWTYNEQFF.

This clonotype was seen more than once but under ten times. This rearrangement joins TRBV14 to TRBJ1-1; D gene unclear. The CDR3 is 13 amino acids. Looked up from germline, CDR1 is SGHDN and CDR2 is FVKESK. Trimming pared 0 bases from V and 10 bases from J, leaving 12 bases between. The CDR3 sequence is CASSQDGPLGAFF. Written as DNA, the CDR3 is TGTGCCAGCAGCCAAGACGGACCCCTAGGAGCTTTCTTT.

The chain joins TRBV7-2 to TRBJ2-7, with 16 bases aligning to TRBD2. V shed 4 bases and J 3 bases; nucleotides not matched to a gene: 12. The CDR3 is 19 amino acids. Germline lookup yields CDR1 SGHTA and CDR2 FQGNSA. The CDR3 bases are TGTGCCAGCAGCTCAACGGGACTAGCGGGGGGGCCATTCGGCTACGAGCAGTACTTC. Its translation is CASSSTGLAGGPFGYEQYF.

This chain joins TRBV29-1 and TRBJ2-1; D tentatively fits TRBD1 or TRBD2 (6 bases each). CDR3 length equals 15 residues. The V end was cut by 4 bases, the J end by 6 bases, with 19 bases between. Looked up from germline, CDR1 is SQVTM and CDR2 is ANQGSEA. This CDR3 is CSVGQGLAISNEQFF. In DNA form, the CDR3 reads TGCAGCGTTGGGCAGGGGCTAGCGATCTCCAATGAGCAGTTCTTC.

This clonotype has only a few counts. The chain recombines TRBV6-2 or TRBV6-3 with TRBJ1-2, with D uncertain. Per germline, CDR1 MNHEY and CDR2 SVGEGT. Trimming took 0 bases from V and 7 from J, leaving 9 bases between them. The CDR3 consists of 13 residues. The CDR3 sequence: CASSYSNGIGYTF. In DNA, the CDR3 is TGTGCCAGCAGTTACTCGAACGGAATTGGCTACACCTTC.

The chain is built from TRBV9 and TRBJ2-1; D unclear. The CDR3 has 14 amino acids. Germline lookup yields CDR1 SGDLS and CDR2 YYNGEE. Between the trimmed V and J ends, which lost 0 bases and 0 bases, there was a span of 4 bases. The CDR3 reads CASSVGPSYNEQFF. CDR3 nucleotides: TGTGCCAGCAGCGTAGGCCCCTCCTACAATGAGCAGTTCTTC.

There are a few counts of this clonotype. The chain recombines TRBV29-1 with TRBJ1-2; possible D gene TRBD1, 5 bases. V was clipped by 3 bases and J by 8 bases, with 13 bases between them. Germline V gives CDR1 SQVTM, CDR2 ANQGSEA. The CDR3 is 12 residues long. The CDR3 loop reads CSVELGGRGYTF. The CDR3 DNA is TGCAGCGTTGAGCTCGGGGGTCGGGGCTACACCTTC.

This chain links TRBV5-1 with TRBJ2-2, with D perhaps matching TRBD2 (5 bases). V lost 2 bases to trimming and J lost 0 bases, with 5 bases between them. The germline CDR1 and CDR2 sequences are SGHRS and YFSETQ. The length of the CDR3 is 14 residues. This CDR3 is CASSLAANTGELFF. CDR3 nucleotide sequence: TGCGCCAGCAGCTTAGCGGCGAACACCGGGGAGCTGTTTTTT.

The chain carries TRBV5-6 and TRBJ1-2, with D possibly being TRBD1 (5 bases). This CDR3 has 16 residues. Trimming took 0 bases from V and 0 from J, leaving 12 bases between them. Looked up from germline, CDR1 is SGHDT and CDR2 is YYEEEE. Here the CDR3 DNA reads TGTGCCAGCAGCTTGGCAGCACAGGAAGCTAACTATGGCTACACCTTC. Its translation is CASSLAAQEANYGYTF.